This TCR beta chain comes out of a study of blood T cell repertoires in COVID-19 (dated by TCRdb to 2018 to 2020). Context from the whole study: The collaborator samples originated in the United States, Italy and Spain and spanned the acute and convalescent phases of COVID-19. The material from the prospective study consisted of cDNA or gDNA derived from T cells, B-cell-depleted T cells, or PBMCs. Subjects who had been exposed to COVID-19, were actively infected with it, or had recovered from it provided the deeply sampled blood TCRbeta repertoires that made up the dataset. The repertoires were made available in a free public database intended to serve as a resource for research on the immune response to SARS-CoV-2. Samples came from the ongoing ImmuneRACE study (first 160 participants) plus 1,254 subjects from 6 global collaborators. A de-identified subject ID, COVID-19 status, age in years and sex were almost always included in the sample metadata. Where available, HLA class I and class II types were obtained from metadata supplied by the sample provider rather than from assay-based typing.

Points on this clone: Its antigen remains unidentified. No per-base quality is available; no much larger clone lies one base away.

Samples from volunteer blood donors who had recovered from COVID-19 were contributed by a second Seattle source. Whole blood was collected in K2EDTA tubes by collaborating institutions according to the institutions' own protocols. Collaborator samples were shipped for TCRbeta analysis as frozen whole blood, isolated PBMCs, or DNA extracted from either sample type. TCRbeta CDR3 regions were amplified from genomic DNA by means of the immunoSEQ Assay, a bias-controlled multiplex PCR. The authors' analysis ran thus. The number of nucleated cells in each sample was estimated by amplification of reference gene primers within the assay. To quantify the absolute abundance of each unique TCRbeta CDR3 rearrangement, sequence reads were collapsed and filtered. Productive Simpson clonality was computed per sample as the square root of Simpson's diversity index over productive rearrangements. TCRdb took over this immuneACCESS table, retaining in-frame rearrangements with V and J assigned. Such tables are incomplete; in checked studies, under half of the missing clones stem from an unresolved V gene, and the remainder is unexplained. Clone size and the V and J calls come from that table; the DNA yielded D and trimming. Within this sample are more than 300,000 clones, with 89% of them counted one time only. The ten largest account for around 6% of the sample.

For this chain, trimming is 9 bases at the V end and 7 bases at the J end, and the number of junction bases without a gene match is 5. Via the germline V gene (reference sequence), CDR1 is SEHNR and CDR2 FQNEAQ. Including cysteine and phenylalanine, the CDR3 has 14 amino acids. Of the read, only the CDR3 DNA is kept; its 42 bases are in frame from base 1. Study-level results and caveats: The quantity of clinical and demographic metadata differed by source and by participant and was supplied without curation.

The V gene is TRBV7-9 and the J gene is TRBJ2-2, with 13 bases in between that match TRBD2. The sample taken for sequencing was peripheral blood. The receptor comes from a man younger than 35 who had recovered from COVID-19. At the DNA level, the sequence is TGTGCCAGTAGGACTAGCGGGGGATTCGGGGAGCTGTTTTTT. The translation is CASRTSGGFGELFF.